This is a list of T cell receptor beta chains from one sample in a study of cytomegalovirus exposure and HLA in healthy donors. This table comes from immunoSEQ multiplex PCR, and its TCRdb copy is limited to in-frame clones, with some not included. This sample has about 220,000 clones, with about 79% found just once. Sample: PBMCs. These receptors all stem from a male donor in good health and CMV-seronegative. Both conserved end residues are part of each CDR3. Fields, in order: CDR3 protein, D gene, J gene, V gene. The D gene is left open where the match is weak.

CDR3: CASSLQGSYEQYF
D: NA
J: TRBJ2-7
V: TRBV5-1

CDR3: CASRGPGPRDTEAFF
D: NA
J: TRBJ1-1
V: TRBV5-4

CDR3: CASTEGTDYYNEQFF
D: NA
J: TRBJ2-1
V: TRBV19

CDR3: CASNHRDSGYTF
D: TRBD1
J: TRBJ1-2
V: TRBV28

CDR3: CASSQREQGAINTEAFF
D: NA
J: TRBJ1-1
V: TRBV4-1

CDR3: CASGGYDGYTF
D: NA
J: TRBJ1-2
V: TRBV6-5

CDR3: CASTQGVTSANYGYTF
D: NA
J: TRBJ1-2
V: TRBV4-3

CDR3: CASSPYLTAYNEQFF
D: NA
J: TRBJ2-1
V: TRBV9

CDR3: CASSHKSGTAYTGELFF
D: TRBD1
J: TRBJ2-2
V: TRBV28

CDR3: CASTKVPDEQYF
D: NA
J: TRBJ2-7
V: TRBV6-5

CDR3: CASKRTSSYEQYF
D: NA
J: TRBJ2-7
V: TRBV13

CDR3: CASSPQTSGELFF
D: NA
J: TRBJ2-2
V: TRBV6-5

CDR3: CASSPGSTGRVGAQHF
D: NA
J: TRBJ1-5
V: TRBV18

CDR3: CASSEIRGGGYTF
D: NA
J: TRBJ1-2
V: TRBV6-1

CDR3: CASSPGTSGTRGQYF
D: TRBD2
J: TRBJ2-7
V: TRBV5-1

CDR3: CASSTSRDRVSYEQYF
D: TRBD1
J: TRBJ2-7
V: TRBV18